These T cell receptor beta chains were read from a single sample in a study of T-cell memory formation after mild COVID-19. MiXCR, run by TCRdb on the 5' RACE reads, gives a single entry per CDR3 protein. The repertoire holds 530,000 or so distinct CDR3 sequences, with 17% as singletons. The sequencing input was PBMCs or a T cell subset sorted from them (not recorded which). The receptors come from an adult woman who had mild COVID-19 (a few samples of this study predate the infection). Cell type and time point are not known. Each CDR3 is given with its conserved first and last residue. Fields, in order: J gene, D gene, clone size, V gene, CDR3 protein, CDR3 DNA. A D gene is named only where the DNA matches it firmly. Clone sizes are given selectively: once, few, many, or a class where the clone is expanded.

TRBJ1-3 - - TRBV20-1 CSARGGRAGNTIYF TGCAGTGCTAGAGGGGGCAGGGCTGGAAACACCATATATTTT
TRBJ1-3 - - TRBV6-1 CASSDWGSGNTIYF TGTGCCAGCAGTGATTGGGGCTCTGGAAACACCATATATTTT
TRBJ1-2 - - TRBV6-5 CASSELLGLYGYTF TGTGCCAGCAGTGAGCTCCTGGGGCTCTATGGCTACACCTTC
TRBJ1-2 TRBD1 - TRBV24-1 CATSDHYRGGYTF TGTGCCACCAGTGACCACTACAGGGGCGGCTACACCTTC
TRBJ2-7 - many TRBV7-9 CASSLAGTYEQYF TGTGCCAGCAGCTTAGCGGGTACCTACGAGCAGTACTTC
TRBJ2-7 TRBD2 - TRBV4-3 CASSPEAGGTYEQYF TGCGCCAGCAGCCCCGAAGCGGGGGGTACCTACGAGCAGTACTTC
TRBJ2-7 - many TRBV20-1 CSARLSGLYEQYF TGCAGTGCTAGGTTGTCAGGACTCTACGAGCAGTACTTC
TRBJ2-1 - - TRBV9 CASSVGPRGSDEQFF TGTGCCAGCAGCGTAGGACCCCGAGGTAGCGATGAGCAGTTCTTC
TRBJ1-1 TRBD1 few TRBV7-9 CASSSQGARTEAFF TGTGCCAGCAGCTCACAGGGGGCGCGAACTGAAGCTTTCTTT
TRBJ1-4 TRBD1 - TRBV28 CATSTGGGEKLFF TGTGCCACTTCCACAGGGGGCGGTGAAAAACTGTTTTTT